The clone carrying this TCR delta chain was detected ten times or more. Its target is unknown. The junction had 3 bases not matched to a gene; V was cut back by 2 bases and J by 4 bases. Germline values: CDR1 GEAIGNYY, CDR2 EKD. There are 14 residues in the CDR3. TCRdb redid the clone calls on the multiplex PCR reads with CATT. This table holds roughly 48,000 delta-chain clones, 1.6% found once. This specimen comes from a study of γδ T cells in repeated Plasmodium falciparum infection. The wider study: Four controlled malaria infections with P. falciparum NF54 spanned about 600 days. Some Malian samples span acute malaria episodes; others come from no-transmission periods.

Study-level findings and limits: Over time and infection, Vgamma9/Vdelta2+ repertoires remained highly stable and polyclonal.

Gammadelta T cells were flow-sorted from PBMC into Vgamma9/Vdelta2+ and Vdelta2-negative populations for bulk analysis. This chain uses TRDV2 with TRDJ1; 10 bases line up with TRDD3. Here the J gene was assigned by germline matching of the DNA, as TCRdb has none. The clonotype originates from a pool of human donors (malaria-infected and uninfected, not separated). Sequencing used gamma-delta T cells from blood. The CDR3, as DNA: TGTGCCTGTGACAGTTGGGGGATACTCGATAAACTCATCTTT. Protein product: CACDSWGILDKLIF.